This passage covers 5 T cell receptor beta chains from one sample sequenced in a study of CD8 T cells in ankylosing spondylitis. Points from the study as a whole: Seemingly distinctive of ankylosing spondylitis blood was a TCR beta motif formed by eight highly homologous variants.

These TCRs are of unknown antigen specificity. TCRdb reanalysed the 5' RACE reads using MiXCR and keeps one entry per CDR3 protein. The repertoire holds a few hundred thousand distinct CDR3 sequences, with roughly 12% as singletons. The specimen sequenced was blood, either unsorted or a sorted T cell fraction (not recorded which). These receptors came from a male donor with ankylosing spondylitis.

The rearrangement joins TRBV15 to TRBJ1-2; 7 bases match TRBD1. The CDR3 spans 15 residues. J was trimmed by 4 bases and V by 4 bases; bases with no gene match: 9. Germline lookup yields CDR1 LNHNV and CDR2 YYDKDF (reference sequence). In nucleotides, the CDR3 is TGTGCCACCAGCAATAGGGACAGCTCCACCTATGGCTACACCTTC. Its protein is CATSNRDSSTYGYTF.

This chain connects TRBV12-3 or TRBV12-4 to TRBJ1-5; D not certain. Trimming shortened V by 6 bases and J by 3 bases, and 9 bases separated the two germline ends. The CDR3 is made up of 13 amino acids. CDR3 sequence reads: CASRAGINQPQHF. As DNA, the CDR3 is TGTGCCAGCAGGGCAGGTATCAATCAGCCCCAGCATTTT.

The rearrangement joins TRBV9 to TRBJ1-3; D call uncertain. The V and J ends lost 3 bases and 0 bases respectively, with 16 bases between them. Germline CDR1 and CDR2: SGDLS and YYNGEE. The CDR3 has 17 amino acids. CDR3 residues: CASSGTGSLNSGNTIYF. Written as DNA, the CDR3 is TGTGCCAGCAGCGGAACCGGGTCGTTAAACTCTGGAAACACCATATATTTT.

The genes are TRBV7-9 and TRBJ2-5; 9 bases are shared with TRBD2. This CDR3 region has 15 residues. With 3 bases clipped from V and 2 bases from J, the junction kept 4 bases outside the gene matches. The germline gives CDR1 SEHNR, CDR2 FQNEAQ (reference sequence). The CDR3 loop is CASSFSGSPQETQYF. DNA of the CDR3: TGTGCCAGCAGCTTTAGCGGGAGTCCTCAAGAGACCCAGTACTTC.

This clonotype was detected ten times or more. The genes are TRBV10-3 and TRBJ1-1; D may be TRBD1 (6 bases). The CDR3 sequence is 13 residues long. Germline CDR1 is ENHRY and CDR2 is SYGVKD. Trimming took 6 bases from V and 4 from J, leaving 12 bases between them. CDR3 nucleotide sequence: TGTGCCATCAGGAGAACAGGGAGCACTGAAGCTTTCTTT. Amino acids: CAIRRTGSTEAFF.